Each of the 28 T cell receptor beta chains below was sequenced from the same sample in a study of control samples from healthy donors and cancer patients. Clones were read by immunoSEQ multiplex PCR, and TCRdb kept only the in-frame ones, dropping some. The table records around 170,000 clones, approximately 90% of them present only once. The sequenced material came from blood. These receptors were collected from a man aged 25 to 45 in good health.

The chain recombines TRBV5-4 with TRBJ1-2; 7 nucleotides align to TRBD1. Germline values: CDR1 SGHNT, CDR2 YYREEE (reference sequence). The CDR3 is 14 amino acids. The V gene end was trimmed by 5 bases and the J gene end by 2 bases; junction bases not matched to a gene: 6. The CDR3 DNA reads as TGTGCCAGCAGTTTTGACAGGGCCAACTATGGCTACACCTTC. It yields the protein CASSFDRANYGYTF.

This chain's CDR3 is CASSLGLARGSDTQYF. Written as DNA, the CDR3 is TGTGCCAGCAGCTTGGGGCTAGCGAGGGGATCAGATACGCAGTATTTT. V gene TRBV5-4 combines with J gene TRBJ2-3; a possible D gene is TRBD2 (6 bases). The V end was cut by 0 bases, the J end by 4 bases, with 15 bases between. The V gene's germline CDR1 is SGHNT and CDR2 YYREEE (reference sequence). This CDR3 region has 16 residues.

The gene calls are TRBV10-2 and TRBJ1-5; a weak D match, TRBD1 (5 bases). Germline V gene data show CDR1 as WSHSY and CDR2 as SAAADI. The CDR3 sequence is 14 residues long. Trimming removed 0 bases from V and 3 bases from J, with 6 bases in between. The CDR3 region is CASSESGPNQPQHF. DNA of the CDR3: TGCGCCAGCAGTGAGTCGGGGCCCAATCAGCCCCAGCATTTT.

V and J are TRBV18 and TRBJ2-2; no reliable D call. CDR3 length equals 14 residues. V lost 0 bases and J 5 bases, leaving 7 bases between the germline ends. Germline CDR1 is KGHSH and CDR2 is LQKENI. For the CDR3, the DNA is TGTGCCAGCTCACCACCGACCAATACCGGGGAGCTGTTTTTT. It translates to CASSPPTNTGELFF.

The chain recombines TRBV4-1 with TRBJ1-2, with a weak D call TRBD1 (5 bases). Germline values: CDR1 MGHRA, CDR2 YSYEKL. Trimming took off 4 bases at V and 9 bases at J, with 21 bases between the two ends. The CDR3 has 15 amino acids. The CDR3 coding sequence is TGCGCCAGCAGCCCCACCGGGACGTGGGAGAGGAGCTACACCTTC. Amino acids: CASSPTGTWERSYTF.

The V and J genes are TRBV6-5 and TRBJ1-2; 10 positions agree with TRBD1. J was trimmed by 4 bases and V by 5 bases; bases with no gene match: 7. The CDR3 extends over 15 amino acids. Per germline, CDR1 MNHEY and CDR2 SVGAGI. CDR3: CASSRPGTGVYGYTF. DNA of the CDR3: TGTGCCAGCAGTCGGCCCGGGACAGGGGTCTATGGCTACACCTTC.

The rearrangement uses TRBV5-4 and TRBJ2-1, with 12 positions matching TRBD2. This CDR3 has 17 residues. CDR1 and CDR2 (germline): SGHNT, YYREEE (reference sequence). The V and J ends lost 4 bases and 3 bases, in that order; junction bases with no gene match: 8. The CDR3 DNA is TGTGCCAGCAGCAGGGCTAGCGGGGGGGCCGGCTACAATGAGCAGTTCTTC. This codes for CASSRASGGAGYNEQFF.

This chain links TRBV29-1 with TRBJ1-1; possible D gene TRBD1, 6 bases. The CDR3 extends over 15 amino acids. V was cut by 5 bases and J by 1 base, with 17 bases left in between. Germline loops: CDR1 SQVTM, CDR2 ANQGSEA. CDR3 sequence (DNA): TGCAGCGTTCGGAGGGACAAAGGAAGGAACACTGAAGCTTTCTTT. Amino acid sequence: CSVRRDKGRNTEAFF.

The V call is TRBV5-1, the J call TRBJ2-2; 8 bases match TRBD1. This CDR3 region has 15 residues. CDR1 SGHRS and CDR2 YFSETQ come from the germline V gene. After removal of 0 bases from V and 8 bases from J, the junction contained 6 bases not matched to a gene. For the CDR3, the DNA is TGCGCCAGCAGCTTGGAAGGACAGGGACGAGGGGAGCTGTTTTTT. This gives the protein CASSLEGQGRGELFF. Full variable domain (outside the CDR3, taken from reference TRBV5-1 and TRBJ2-2): KAGVTQTPRYLIKTRGQQVTLSCSPISGHRSVSWYQQTPGQGLQFLFEYFSETQRNKGNFPGRFSGRQFSNSRSEMNVSTLELGDSALYLCASSLEGQGRGELFFGEGSRLTVL.

The chain has TRBV5-4 and TRBJ2-1; the match to TRBD2 covers 8 bases. Germline values: CDR1 SGHNT, CDR2 YYREEE (reference sequence). Germline trimming cut 0 bases from V and 10 bases from J; bases unmatched to any gene: 3. The CDR3 has 13 residues. For the CDR3, the DNA is TGTGCCAGCAGCTTGGTACTAGCGGACGAGCAGTTCTTC. Translated, it gives CASSLVLADEQFF.

The chain carries TRBV2 and TRBJ2-1, with D perhaps matching TRBD2 (6 bases). The CDR3 runs to 13 residues. With 8 bases removed from V and 2 bases from J, the gap between germline ends came to 10 bases. Germline values: CDR1 SNHLY, CDR2 FYNNEI. This CDR3 reads CASGTQPYNEQFF. As DNA, the CDR3 is TGTGCCAGCGGGACTCAACCCTACAATGAGCAGTTCTTC.

V usage is TRBV7-2 and J usage is TRBJ2-1; perhaps TRBD2 as D (5 bases). Between the trimmed V and J ends, which lost 5 bases and 4 bases, there was a span of 21 bases. This CDR3 is 17 amino acids long. CDR1 SGHTA and CDR2 FQGNSA come from the germline V gene. The CDR3 DNA follows: TGTGCCAGCAGCCCCGTGGGTAGACTACTAAGATACAATGAGCAGTTCTTC. This gives the protein CASSPVGRLLRYNEQFF.

Only a few counts were recorded for this clone. In nucleotides, the CDR3 is TGTGCCACCAGCGGGGGGGGGCGCACAGATACGCAGTATTTT. Encoded protein: CATSGGGRTDTQYF. The J gene is TRBJ2-3, the V gene TRBV2, with 10 bases identical to TRBD2. V shed 10 bases and J 1 base; nucleotides not matched to a gene: 5. This CDR3 is built from 14 residues. Germline loops: CDR1 SNHLY, CDR2 FYNNEI.

The CDR3 sequence: CASSLAGSSNQPQHF. CDR3 bases: TGCGCCAGCAGCTTGGCGGGGAGTAGCAATCAGCCCCAGCATTTT. V and J are TRBV5-1 and TRBJ1-5; D ambiguous. Germline CDR1 SGHRS, CDR2 YFSETQ. The CDR3 has 15 residues. V was pared by 0 bases and J by 0 bases, with 7 bases between.

This chain joins TRBV6-2 or TRBV6-3 and TRBJ1-1; D is perhaps TRBD1 (5 bases). Germline CDR1 reads MNHEY; CDR2 reads SVGEGT. The CDR3 extends over 14 amino acids. The V and J ends lost 6 bases and 6 bases respectively, with 17 bases between them. CDR3 in amino acids: CASRPTSGSAEAFF. CDR3 coding DNA: TGTGCCAGCAGACCTACTTCAGGGTCCGCTGAAGCTTTCTTT.

This clone turned up a few times. The V and J genes are TRBV5-1 and TRBJ2-3, with 7 bases lining up with TRBD2. CDR3 length: 14 amino acids. Germline CDR1 is SGHRS and CDR2 is YFSETQ. Trimming removed 4 bases from V and 5 bases from J; junction bases left unmatched: 7. This CDR3 is CASSEGREVDTQYF. Written as DNA, the CDR3 is TGCGCCAGCAGCGAGGGTCGGGAGGTAGATACGCAGTATTTT.

The J gene is TRBJ2-1, the V gene TRBV6-4; D could derive from TRBD1 or TRBD2 (6 bases each). The CDR3 totals 14 residues. The V end was cut by 0 bases, the J end by 6 bases, with 9 bases between. From germline, CDR1 is MRHNA and CDR2 SNTAGT. CDR3 region: CASSDSRGLNEQFF. In nucleotides, the CDR3 is TGTGCCAGCAGTGACTCACGGGGGCTCAATGAGCAGTTCTTC.

The genes are TRBV5-4 and TRBJ1-5; 10 bases agree with TRBD1. The CDR3 spans 14 residues. With 8 bases clipped from V and 4 bases from J, the junction kept 6 bases outside the gene matches. CDR1 is SGHNT and CDR2 is YYREEE in the germline V gene (reference sequence). The CDR3: CASPWGQGNQPQHF. CDR3 sequence (DNA): TGTGCCAGTCCGTGGGGACAGGGGAATCAGCCCCAGCATTTT.

This sequence joins TRBV7-8 and TRBJ1-1, with TRBD1 matching over 8 bases. Germline V gene lookup returns CDR1 SGHVS and CDR2 FQNEAQ. CDR3 size: 16 residues. J gave up 5 bases and V 5 bases, and 13 bases lay outside the gene matches. In DNA, the CDR3 is TGTGCCAGCAGCGCAGTCCAGGGGGCAGTCAGAACTGAAGCTTTCTTT. This codes for CASSAVQGAVRTEAFF.

V gene TRBV12-3 or TRBV12-4 combines with J gene TRBJ1-5; D may be TRBD1 (6 bases). Trimming cost V 8 bases and J 6 bases, with 11 bases left between them. The length of the CDR3 is 12 residues. The CDR3 DNA follows: TGTGCCAGCGGGGGCTTCGGTCAGCCCCAGCATTTT. Translating gives CASGGFGQPQHF.

V is TRBV5-4 and J is TRBJ2-2; 7 bases align to TRBD2. Germline V gene data show CDR1 as SGHNT and CDR2 as YYREEE (reference sequence). This CDR3 has 15 amino acids. J was trimmed by 0 bases and V by 4 bases; bases with no gene match: 3. CDR3 loop: CASSPSGTNTGELFF. The CDR3 coding sequence is TGTGCCAGCAGCCCTAGCGGAACGAACACCGGGGAGCTGTTTTTT. Together with reference TRBV5-4 and TRBJ2-2, the CDR3 gives the full variable domain: ETGVTQSPTHLIKTRGQQVTLRCSSQSGHNTVSWYQQALGQGPQFIFQYYREEENGRGNFPPRFSGLQFPNYSSELNVNALELDDSALYLCASSPSGTNTGELFFGEGSRLTVL.

The V gene is TRBV28, the J gene TRBJ2-7; 8 nucleotides match TRBD1. Per the germline V gene, CDR1 is MDHEN and CDR2 is SYDVKM. This CDR3 region has 15 residues. J was trimmed by 2 bases and V by 2 bases; bases with no gene match: 5. The CDR3 loop is CASSLGTGTAYEQYF. CDR3 in DNA: TGTGCCAGCAGTTTAGGGACAGGTACTGCCTACGAGCAGTACTTC.

The chain combines TRBV29-1 with TRBJ1-2; TRBD1 might be the D (6 bases). Germline values: CDR1 SQVTM, CDR2 ANQGSEA. The CDR3 loop spans 13 amino acids. The germline V and J ends were trimmed by 3 bases and 6 bases, with 14 bases remaining between them. The CDR3 coding sequence is TGCAGCGTTGAGTCCGACAGGATGAATGGCTACACCTTC. This translates into CSVESDRMNGYTF.

This chain connects TRBV7-2 to TRBJ1-2; D gene uncertain. The germline gives CDR1 SGHTA, CDR2 FQGNSA. This CDR3 comprises 11 residues. The V gene lost 5 bases and the J gene lost 7 bases, with 8 bases spanning the gap. In nucleotides, the CDR3 is TGTGCCAGCAGCCAGTGGAGTGGCTACACCTTC. Protein product: CASSQWSGYTF.

The gene calls are TRBV6-7 and TRBJ2-7; D is unclear. TRBV6-7 belongs to the ORF category, with a function that is uncertain. V gave up 0 bases and J gave up 5 bases, with 8 bases separating them. The CDR3 has 13 amino acids. The CDR3 DNA reads TGTGCCAGCAGTTACTCGTTAGACAACGAGCAGTACTTC. Translation: CASSYSLDNEQYF.

The rearrangement joins TRBV7-2 to TRBJ1-1, with D tentatively TRBD1 (5 bases). The V and J ends lost 5 bases and 4 bases respectively, with 14 bases between them. The CDR3 has 14 amino acids. CDR1 is SGHTA and CDR2 is FQGNSA in the germline V gene. CDR3 amino acids: CASSPRAGPTEAFF. The CDR3 bases are TGTGCCAGCAGCCCGCGCGCGGGGCCCACTGAAGCTTTCTTT.

The genes are TRBV5-4 and TRBJ2-3, with a tentative D call TRBD1 (6 bases). Deletions cut 3 bases from V and 6 bases from J, with 14 bases between. The CDR3 extends over 14 amino acids. Germline-derived CDR1 and CDR2 are SGHNT and YYREEE (reference sequence). CDR3 nucleotides: TGTGCCAGCAGCTCCCAGGGTAGGGGGGATACGCAGTATTTT. It encodes CASSSQGRGDTQYF.

The chain employs TRBV4-2 and TRBJ1-1; 9 nucleotides line up with TRBD1. The CDR3 extends over 16 amino acids. Germline V gene lookup returns CDR1 LGHNA and CDR2 YNFKEQ. V lost 3 bases, J lost 4 bases, and 9 bases stayed unmatched. CDR3 protein: CASSHVTGTGTTEAFF. The CDR3 nucleotides read TGTGCCAGCAGCCACGTCACCGGGACAGGGACCACTGAAGCTTTCTTT.